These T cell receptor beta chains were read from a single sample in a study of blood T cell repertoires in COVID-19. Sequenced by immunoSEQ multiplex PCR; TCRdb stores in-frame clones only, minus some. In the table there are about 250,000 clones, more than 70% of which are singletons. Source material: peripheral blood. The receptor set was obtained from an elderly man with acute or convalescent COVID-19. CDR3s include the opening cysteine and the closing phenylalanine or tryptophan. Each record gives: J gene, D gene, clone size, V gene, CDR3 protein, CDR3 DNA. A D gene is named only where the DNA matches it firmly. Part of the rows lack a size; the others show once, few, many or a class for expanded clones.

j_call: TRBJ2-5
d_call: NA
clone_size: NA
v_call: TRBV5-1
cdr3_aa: CASSLAGAEETQYF
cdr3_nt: TGCGCCAGCAGCTTGGCAGGGGCTGAGGAGACCCAGTACTTC

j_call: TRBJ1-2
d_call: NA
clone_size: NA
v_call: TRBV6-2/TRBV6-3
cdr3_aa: CASSAGEYYGYTF
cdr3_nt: TGTGCCAGCAGTGCGGGGGAGTACTATGGCTACACCTTC

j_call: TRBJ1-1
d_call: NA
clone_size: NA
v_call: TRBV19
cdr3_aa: CASSRQLNTEAFF
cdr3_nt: TGTGCCAGTAGTCGACAGCTGAACACTGAAGCTTTCTTT

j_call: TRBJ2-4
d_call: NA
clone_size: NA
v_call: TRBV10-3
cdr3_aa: CAITKDIGGIQYF
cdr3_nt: TGTGCCATCACGAAGGACATAGGTGGCATTCAGTACTTC

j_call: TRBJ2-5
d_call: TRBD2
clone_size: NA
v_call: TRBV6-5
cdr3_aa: CASRGRANIETQYF
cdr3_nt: TGTGCCAGCAGGGGGAGGGCCAACATAGAGACCCAGTACTTC

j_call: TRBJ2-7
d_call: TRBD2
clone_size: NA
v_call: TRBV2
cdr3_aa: CASSPGLAVYEQYF
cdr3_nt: TGTGCCAGCAGCCCGGGACTAGCGGTGTACGAGCAGTACTTC

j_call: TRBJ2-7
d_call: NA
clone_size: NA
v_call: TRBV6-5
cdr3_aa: CASKQGSYEQYF
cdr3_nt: TGTGCCAGCAAACAGGGCTCCTACGAGCAGTACTTC

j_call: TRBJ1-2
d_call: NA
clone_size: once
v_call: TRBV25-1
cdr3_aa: CASREDKNYGYTF
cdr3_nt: TGTGCCAGCAGAGAAGACAAGAACTATGGCTACACCTTC

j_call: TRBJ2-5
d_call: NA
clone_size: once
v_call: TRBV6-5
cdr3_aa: CASSYVAPGAQYF
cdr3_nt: TGTGCCAGCAGTTACGTCGCGCCAGGGGCCCAGTACTTC

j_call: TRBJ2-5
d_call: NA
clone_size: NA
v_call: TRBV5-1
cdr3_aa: CASSDVTGQETQYF
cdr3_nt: TGCGCCAGCAGCGATGTAACAGGGCAAGAGACCCAGTACTTC

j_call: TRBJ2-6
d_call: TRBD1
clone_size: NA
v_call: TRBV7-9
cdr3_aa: CASSPGTGGFSGANVLTF
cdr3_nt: TGTGCCAGCAGTCCCGGGACAGGGGGCTTCTCTGGGGCCAACGTCCTGACTTTC

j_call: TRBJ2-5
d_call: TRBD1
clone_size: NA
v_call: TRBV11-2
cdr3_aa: CASSLGYGTVQETQYF
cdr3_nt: TGTGCCAGCAGCTTAGGCTACGGGACAGTCCAAGAGACCCAGTACTTC

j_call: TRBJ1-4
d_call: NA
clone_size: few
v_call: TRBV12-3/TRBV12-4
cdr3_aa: CASSSDNNEKLFF
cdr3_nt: TGTGCCAGCAGTTCGGACAATAATGAAAAACTGTTTTTT

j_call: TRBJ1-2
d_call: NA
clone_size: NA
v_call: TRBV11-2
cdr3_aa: CASSGGGAYGYTF
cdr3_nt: TGTGCCAGCAGCGGCGGGGGTGCCTATGGCTACACCTTC

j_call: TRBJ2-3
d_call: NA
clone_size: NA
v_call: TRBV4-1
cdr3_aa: CASSQGLTGGTKSDTQYF
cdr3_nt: TGCGCCAGCAGCCAAGGTTTAACAGGAGGGACCAAATCAGATACGCAGTATTTT

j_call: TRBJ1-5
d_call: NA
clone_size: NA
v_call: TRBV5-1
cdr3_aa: CASSSGDLGQPQHF
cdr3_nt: TGCGCCAGCAGCTCCGGGGATCTGGGGCAGCCCCAGCATTTT

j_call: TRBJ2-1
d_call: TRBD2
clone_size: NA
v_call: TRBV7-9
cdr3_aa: CASSLITSGGYNEQFF
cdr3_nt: TGTGCCAGCAGCTTAATCACTAGCGGGGGATACAATGAGCAGTTCTTC

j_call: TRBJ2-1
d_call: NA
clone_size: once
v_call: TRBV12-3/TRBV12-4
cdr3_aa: CASSFQAMNEQFF
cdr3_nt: TGTGCCAGCAGTTTTCAGGCTATGAATGAGCAGTTCTTC

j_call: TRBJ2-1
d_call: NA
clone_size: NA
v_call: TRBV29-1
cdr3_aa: CSAERLNNEQFF
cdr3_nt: TGCAGCGCCGAGAGGCTAAACAATGAGCAGTTCTTC

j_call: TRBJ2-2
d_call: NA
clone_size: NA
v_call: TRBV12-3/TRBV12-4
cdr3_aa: CASSSILSGELFF
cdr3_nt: TGTGCCAGCAGCTCAATACTCTCCGGGGAGCTGTTTTTT

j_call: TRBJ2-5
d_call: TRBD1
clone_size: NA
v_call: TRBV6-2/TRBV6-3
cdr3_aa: CASSRTGSETQYF
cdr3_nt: TGTGCCAGCAGTCGGACAGGGTCAGAGACCCAGTACTTC

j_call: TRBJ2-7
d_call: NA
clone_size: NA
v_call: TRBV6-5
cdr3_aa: CASSYSGAGDSYEQYF
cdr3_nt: TGTGCCAGCAGTTATTCTGGGGCAGGGGACTCCTACGAGCAGTACTTC